This T cell receptor (beta chain) was obtained from a study of HIV-infected patients and healthy controls. Study results and limitations: MAIT alpha-chain CDR3s were frequent in healthy controls, depleted in HIV+.

Reverse transcription used 450 to 550 ng RNA and constant-region primers for alpha and beta. Alpha and beta chain libraries were made separately by chain-specific third strand synthesis with multiplexing indices. Ligation attached cDNA to a 5' RACE adapter that carried a random hexamer and SP2 site. TCRdb recomputed calls from the 5' RACE reads with MiXCR, one row per CDR3 protein. The repertoire consists of some 10,000 distinct CDR3 sequences, with approximately 8% occurring once and the leading ten covering roughly 3.6%. Sample share makes this clonotype medium-sized. Its antigen is not known. Whole blood was used without fractionation, so all unsorted peripheral T cells were included. The germline CDR1 and CDR2 sequences are SQVTM and ANQGSEA. Trimming took 6 bases from V and 5 from J; bases not matched to a gene: 6. CDR3 size: 12 residues.

The TCR sequence derives from an adult in good health. V gene TRBV29-1 combines with J gene TRBJ2-7; 8 nucleotides agree with TRBD1. Sequenced sample: blood. The CDR3 region is CSVPGTGHEQYF. CDR3 coding DNA: TGCAGCGTCCCCGGGACAGGTCACGAGCAGTACTTC.